A selection of T cell receptor beta chains follows, all from one sample in a study of cytomegalovirus exposure and HLA in healthy donors. This table comes from immunoSEQ multiplex PCR, and its TCRdb copy is limited to in-frame clones, with some not included. The profile shows more than 130,000 clones, roughly 83% of them singletons. Material for sequencing was PBMCs. The receptor source for this set is a middle-aged man in good health and CMV-seropositive. CDR3s include the opening cysteine and the closing phenylalanine or tryptophan. Fields, in order: clone size, V gene, D gene, J gene, CDR3 DNA, CDR3 protein. The D gene is left open where the match is weak. Size is stated for part of the rows, as once, few or many counts, or as a class when the clone is expanded.

-,TRBV6-1,TRBD1,TRBJ1-2,TGTGCCAGCAGTGAATCGGGCAGGGGGCCTGGCTACACCTTC,CASSESGRGPGYTF
once,TRBV6-1,TRBD1,TRBJ1-5,TGTGCCAGCAAAGGGGGCGTTAGTCCTTGGATGCCCCAGCATTTT,CASKGGVSPWMPQHF
-,TRBV11-3,TRBD1,TRBJ1-4,TGTGCCAGCAGCTTGGGGGGGACAGGGGGCCGAGGTGAAAAACTGTTTTTT,CASSLGGTGGRGEKLFF
-,TRBV15,TRBD2,TRBJ2-1,TGTGCCACCAGCAGAGTTGGGGCGGGGGGGAATGAGCAGTTCTTC,CATSRVGAGGNEQFF
-,TRBV7-9,-,TRBJ1-1,TGTGCCAGCAGCGCATCCGGGGGAGTGAGGTTTATTTTT,CASSASGGVRFIF
-,TRBV4-1,TRBD1,TRBJ1-1,TGCGCCAGCAGCCCCCTGACAGGGGTGAACACTGAAGCTTTCTTT,CASSPLTGVNTEAFF
few,TRBV5-6,-,TRBJ1-2,TGTGCCAGCAGCTTGGTAGGGGATGGGTATGGCTACACCTTC,CASSLVGDGYGYTF
-,TRBV7-9,TRBD1,TRBJ1-2,TGTGCCAGCAGCGACAGGGGCTGGGACTATGGCTACACCTTC,CASSDRGWDYGYTF
-,TRBV28,TRBD2,TRBJ2-7,TGTGCCTTAAGGGGGACTAGAAACGAGCAGTACTTC,CALRGTRNEQYF
-,TRBV5-1,TRBD2,TRBJ2-1,TGCGCCAGCAGCTTGGGAACCAGCGGGGGATACAATGAGCAGTTCTTC,CASSLGTSGGYNEQFF
-,TRBV5-4,TRBD1,TRBJ1-2,TGTGCCAGTATAGGGACAGAATTATCTAACTATGGCTACACCTTC,CASIGTELSNYGYTF
-,TRBV6-5,-,TRBJ2-7,TGTGCCAGCAGTCCCTATAGCTCCTACGAGCAGTACTTC,CASSPYSSYEQYF
-,TRBV19,-,TRBJ2-7,TGTGCCAGTAGTATGGAGGGGTACGAGCAGTACTTC,CASSMEGYEQYF
-,TRBV9,-,TRBJ2-3,TGTGCCAGCAGCGTCAGAGCGGAGTGGGGCACAGATACGCAGTATTTT,CASSVRAEWGTDTQYF
-,TRBV4-3,TRBD1,TRBJ1-2,TGCGCCAGCAGCCAAGTGGGGGACAGGGCCGGCTACACCTTC,CASSQVGDRAGYTF
-,TRBV10-3,-,TRBJ1-1,TGTGCCATCAGCTCTCGGGGAACTGAAGCTTTCTTT,CAISSRGTEAFF
-,TRBV9,-,TRBJ1-1,TGTGCCAGCAGCGTAAGGGCAGGGGTGACTGAAGCTTTCTTT,CASSVRAGVTEAFF
few,TRBV5-1,-,TRBJ2-1,TGCGCCAGCAGCTCCCAAGCACCCTACAATGAGCAGTTCTTC,CASSSQAPYNEQFF
-,TRBV15,-,TRBJ1-4,TGTGCCACCAGCCGAAACAGAGCAACTAATGAAAAACTGTTTTTT,CATSRNRATNEKLFF
-,TRBV4-1,TRBD1,TRBJ2-7,TGCGCCAGCAGCCGGGACAGAGCCTACGAGCAGTACTTC,CASSRDRAYEQYF
-,TRBV5-1,-,TRBJ2-3,TGCGCCAGCAGCCAGGACAGTAGCACAGATACGCAGTATTTT,CASSQDSSTDTQYF
-,TRBV5-6,-,TRBJ1-5,TGTGCCAGCAGCTTGGAGAGGGGGGGGAGAAGCAATCAGCCCCAGCATTTT,CASSLERGGRSNQPQHF
few,TRBV11-3,-,TRBJ1-3,TGTGCCAGCAGCTTAAGGGGTCTGCGGAACACCATATATTTT,CASSLRGLRNTIYF